The 28 T cell receptor beta chains in this list originate from one sample, sequenced in a study of human T cells and chemical hapten exposure. Via MiXCR, TCRdb re-called the RACE reads, giving one row per CDR3 protein. The sample shows 350,000 or so distinct CDR3 sequences, 5.5% to 8% of them seen only once. Noted time point: patch test 1, 2 weeks after DPC sensitization. Treatment described: therapeutic diphenylcyclopropenone sensitization with weekly scalp DPC. Sample: whole blood, taken in connection with sensitization to the hapten diphenylcyclopropenone (DPC). These receptors were taken from a woman under 30 with alopecia areata. Some clones in this sample may be carry-over from other donors' samples.

This clonotype was recorded at least ten times. The chain joins TRBV5-1 to TRBJ1-2, with a possible D match to TRBD1 (5 bases). The germline gives CDR1 SGHRS, CDR2 YFSETQ. Trimming stripped 2 bases from V and 7 bases from J, with 18 bases between. The CDR3 sequence is 15 residues long. The CDR3 coding sequence is TGCGCCAGCAGCTTAGTCGCAGCCGGGGGAGTTGGCTACACCTTC. Protein sequence: CASSLVAAGGVGYTF.

In its sample, this clonotype was seen a few times. This sequence joins TRBV12-1 and TRBJ1-1; the DNA was not used to check the table's D call, TRBD1. TRBV12-1 is classified as a pseudogene. The CDR3 runs to 14 residues. The CDR3 spells CATSEQGFRTEAFF. CDR3 sequence (DNA): TGTGCCACCTCAGAGCAGGGGTTTCGGACTGAAGCTTTCTTT.

This clonotype was observed at least ten times. The chain uses TRBV7-2 and TRBJ2-2, with D hard to call. The germline CDR1 and CDR2 sequences are SGHTA and FQGNSA. The CDR3 spans 16 residues. The V gene lost 0 bases and the J gene lost 1 base, with 9 bases spanning the gap. CDR3 sequence reads: CASSLAHDLNTGELFF. CDR3 coding DNA: TGTGCCAGCAGCTTAGCCCATGACTTGAACACCGGGGAGCTGTTTTTT.

The rearrangement uses TRBV7-2 and TRBJ1-2, with D tentatively TRBD1 (6 bases). Germline CDR1 SGHTA, CDR2 FQGNSA. The CDR3 is made up of 12 amino acids. V lost 7 bases, J lost 10 bases, and 16 bases lay in between. CDR3 loop: CASKRQVDYYTF. In DNA, the CDR3 is TGTGCCAGCAAGCGACAGGTGGATTACTACACCTTC. The variable domain in full, with the rest retrieved from reference TRBV7-2 and TRBJ1-2, is GAGVSQSPSNKVTEKGKDVELRCDPISGHTALYWYRQSLGQGLEFLIYFQGNSAPDKSGLPSDRFSAERTGGSVSTLTIQRTQQEDSAVYLCASKRQVDYYTFGSGTRLTVV.

The chain links TRBV2 to TRBJ2-1; D possibly corresponds to TRBD1 (5 bases). Trimming left V 8 bases short and J 4 bases short, with 15 bases between. Germline V gene lookup returns CDR1 SNHLY and CDR2 FYNNEI. The CDR3 covers 14 residues. CDR3 coding DNA: TGTGCCAGCGGGAAGACAGTCTCTTACAATGAGCAGTTCTTC. Translation gives CASGKTVSYNEQFF.

Of note for this clonotype: One end of the junction varies from germline; a read error may be responsible. CDR3 region: CASGFSPGQNQPQHF. CDR3 nucleotides: TGTGCCAGCGGTTTCAGTCCGGGACAGAATCAGCCCCAGCATTTT. The V call is TRBV28, the J call TRBJ1-5, with 7 bases identical to TRBD1. This CDR3 has 15 residues. Germline-derived CDR1 and CDR2 are MDHEN and SYDVKM.

This chain connects TRBV6-6 to TRBJ2-3; TRBD2 aligns across 12 bases. The CDR3 spans 17 residues. Germline V gives CDR1 MNHNY, CDR2 SVGAGI (reference sequence). With 2 bases clipped from V and 2 bases from J, the junction kept 5 bases outside the gene matches. The chain's CDR3 is CASSYGPSGGVTDTQYF. The CDR3 nucleotides are TGTGCCAGCAGTTACGGGCCTAGCGGGGGGGTCACAGATACGCAGTATTTT.

This clonotype was seen many times. The chain employs TRBV3-1 and TRBJ2-3; TRBD2 might be the D (5 bases). Germline V gene data show CDR1 as LGHDT and CDR2 as YNNKEL (reference sequence). Trimming stripped 7 bases from V and 3 bases from J, with 14 bases between. CDR3 length: 14 amino acids. The CDR3 DNA follows: TGTGCCAGCACCCGCCGGGGAGCGACAGATACGCAGTATTTT. As protein: CASTRRGATDTQYF.

This clonotype occurred many times. This chain connects TRBV18 to TRBJ1-1; unclear D gene. The CDR3 contains 12 residues. Trimming stripped 2 bases from V and 8 bases from J, with 9 bases between. CDR1 KGHSH and CDR2 LQKENI come from the germline V gene. The CDR3 spells CASSPGSQEAFF. CDR3 in DNA: TGTGCCAGCTCACCAGGAAGCCAGGAAGCTTTCTTT.

The chain has TRBV6-2 or TRBV6-3 and TRBJ1-1; D is undetermined. Germline CDR1 is MNHEY and CDR2 is SVGEGT. Trimming pared 4 bases from V and 6 bases from J, leaving 15 bases between. The CDR3 totals 14 residues. DNA of the CDR3: TGTGCCAGCAGTTTGAGACGGCTGGACGCTGAAGCTTTCTTT. Residues: CASSLRRLDAEAFF.

This clonotype came up a few times. The genes are TRBV29-1 and TRBJ2-2; no clear D gene. From germline, CDR1 is SQVTM and CDR2 ANQGSEA. Trimming removed 1 base at V and 0 bases at J, with 6 bases between. The CDR3 sequence is 14 residues long. CDR3 coding DNA: TGCAGCGTTGAAGTAACAGCGAACACCGGGGAGCTGTTTTTT. It codes for CSVEVTANTGELFF.

The gene calls are TRBV6-6 and TRBJ1-2; a weak D match, TRBD1 (5 bases). Germline V gene lookup returns CDR1 MNHNY and CDR2 SVGAGI (reference sequence). This CDR3 is built from 15 residues. The ends were cut back, 7 bases at V and 0 bases at J, with 15 bases in the middle. The CDR3 nucleotides read TGTGCCAGCAATAAACAAAAGGGGTCTAACTATGGCTACACCTTC. Translation gives CASNKQKGSNYGYTF.

This clonotype was seen a few times. V gene TRBV6-5 combines with J gene TRBJ1-3, with D perhaps TRBD1 (5 bases). Germline V CDR1 and CDR2: MNHEY, SVGAGI. With 4 bases removed from V and 5 bases from J, the gap between germline ends came to 9 bases. The CDR3 is 13 residues long. The CDR3 region has the DNA TGTGCCAGCAGTTGGGACGGCAGAAACACCATATATTTT. It specifies CASSWDGRNTIYF.

This clonotype occurred many times. The CDR3 here is CRAAGLAGGPKDTQYF. CDR3 bases: TGCAGGGCGGCCGGACTAGCGGGGGGGCCAAAGGATACGCAGTATTTT. V and J are TRBV20-1 and TRBJ2-3, with 15 bases matching TRBD2. Germline lookup yields CDR1 DFQATT and CDR2 SNEGSKA (reference sequence). The CDR3 loop spans 16 amino acids.

In regard to this clonotype: Being one base from a much bigger clone, this may be a read error. The chain employs TRBV6-4 and TRBJ2-2; TRBD2 aligns across 9 bases. V lost 7 bases and J lost 4; bases outside the gene matches: 10. The V gene's germline CDR1 is MRHNA and CDR2 SNTAGT. The CDR3 loop spans 16 amino acids. CDR3 nucleotides: TGTGCCAGCATCTCCGGCGGGGGGGACGCCACCGGGGAGCTGTTTTTT. Its translation is CASISGGGDATGELFF.

There are a few counts of this clonotype. The chain recombines TRBV9 with TRBJ2-3, with D unresolved. The ends were cut back, 0 bases at V and 5 bases at J, with 13 bases in the middle. This CDR3 has 15 amino acids. From germline, CDR1 is SGDLS and CDR2 YYNGEE. DNA of the CDR3: TGTGCCAGCAGCGTAGGTCCTGAAATTGTAGATACGCAGTATTTT. Its protein product is CASSVGPEIVDTQYF.

The chain has TRBV10-3 and TRBJ1-1; perhaps TRBD1 as D (6 bases). In germline, CDR1 is ENHRY, CDR2 SYGVKD. V dropped 11 bases and J dropped 4 bases, with 17 bases sitting between them. The CDR3 sequence is 13 residues long. CDR3 bases: TGTGCCGTACAAGGGGGGTTTAGCACTGAAGCTTTCTTT. Translation gives CAVQGGFSTEAFF.

This clonotype was detected only a few times. The chain links TRBV4-2 to TRBJ1-6; 12 bases map to TRBD1. V shed 3 bases and J 9 bases; nucleotides not matched to a gene: 3. The germline CDR1 and CDR2 sequences are LGHNA and YNFKEQ. The CDR3 extends over 15 amino acids. This CDR3 is CASSQGDRGLSPLHF. The CDR3 DNA reads as TGTGCCAGCAGCCAGGGGGACAGGGGGCTTTCACCCCTCCACTTT.

This rearrangement joins TRBV20-1 to TRBJ1-4, with TRBD1 matching over 9 bases. Germline CDR1 and CDR2: DFQATT and SNEGSKA (reference sequence). The CDR3 loop spans 16 amino acids. The trim removed 0 bases at V and 3 bases at J, leaving 5 bases unmatched. CDR3 residues: CSARDLRTGANEKLFF. CDR3 coding DNA: TGCAGTGCTAGAGATCTGAGGACAGGGGCTAATGAAAAACTGTTTTTT.

This clonotype was seen repeatedly, ten times or more. V usage is TRBV19 and J usage is TRBJ2-7; D is ambiguous. The germline V gene encodes CDR1 LNHDA and CDR2 SQIVND (reference sequence). CDR3 length equals 16 residues. Trimming cost V 3 bases and J 6 bases, with 21 bases left between them. This CDR3 reads CASSIQTRNTPSEQYF. CDR3 bases: TGTGCCAGTAGTATTCAGACAAGGAACACGCCCAGCGAGCAGTACTTC.

This clonotype turned up a few times. This chain's CDR3 is CASSSRHTDTQYF. CDR3 nucleotides: TGTGCCAGCAGCTCTAGACACACAGATACGCAGTATTTT. This chain uses TRBV7-9 with TRBJ2-3; D is ambiguous. From germline, CDR1 is SEHNR and CDR2 FQNEAQ (reference sequence). The CDR3 spans 13 residues. Trimming took off 4 bases at V and 2 bases at J, with 7 bases between the two ends.

Only a few counts were recorded for this clonotype. The chain employs TRBV4-3 and TRBJ1-4; 7 bases are shared with TRBD1. Trimming removed 1 base from V and 13 bases from J; junction bases left unmatched: 21. Germline assignment: CDR1 LGHNA and CDR2 YSLEER. This CDR3 has 18 residues. The CDR3 DNA is TGCGCCAGCAGCCAAGTTTTAGTTGGTGGGGACAGTCCCTTAGGACTGTTTTTT. Translated: CASSQVLVGGDSPLGLFF.

The chain carries TRBV6-5 and TRBJ2-3; D might be TRBD2 (6 bases). Germline V lookup: CDR1 MNHEY, CDR2 SVGAGI. V gave up 0 bases and J gave up 4 bases, with 11 bases separating them. The CDR3 contains 15 residues. The CDR3 here is CASSYSKGTPDTQYF. The CDR3 DNA reads TGTGCCAGCAGTTACTCGAAGGGGACTCCAGATACGCAGTATTTT.

This clonotype was counted a few times. The chain has TRBV6-1 and TRBJ2-1; no clear D gene. CDR3 size: 11 residues. The V end lost 6 bases, the J end lost 8 bases, and 8 bases lay between the germline ends. Per germline, CDR1 MNHNS and CDR2 SASEGT. In DNA form, the CDR3 reads TGTGCCAGCAGAGAGTTCTATGAGCAGTTCTTC. It encodes CASREFYEQFF.

This clonotype has only a few counts. The chain couples TRBV20-1 to TRBJ2-7, with 10 bases identical to TRBD1. This CDR3 is built from 17 residues. From germline, CDR1 is DFQATT and CDR2 SNEGSKA (reference sequence). After removal of 0 bases from V and 1 base from J, the junction contained 9 bases not matched to a gene. The CDR3 sequence: CSARDRMGQGSSYEQYF. The CDR3 DNA sequence: TGCAGTGCTAGAGATAGGATGGGACAGGGGAGTTCCTACGAGCAGTACTTC.

The sample holds a few counts of this clonotype. The chain combines TRBV6-1 with TRBJ2-5; either TRBD1 or TRBD2 may supply D (5 bases each). The CDR3 is made up of 18 amino acids. Trimming pared 7 bases from V and 2 bases from J, leaving 26 bases between. Germline CDR1 MNHNS, CDR2 SASEGT. DNA for the CDR3: TGTGCCAGCACCGAGGACCGGGACGCCCTGCGTTGGCAAGAGACCCAGTACTTC. Protein product: CASTEDRDALRWQETQYF.

V gene TRBV12-2 combines with J gene TRBJ1-1; TRBD1, the table's D call, lacks a check against the DNA. TRBV12-2 is a pseudogene. The CDR3 covers 14 residues. CDR3 protein: CASGSDIDRTEAFF. CDR3 coding DNA: TGTGCAAGTGGCTCGGACATTGATAGGACTGAAGCTTTCTTT.

V gene TRBV5-4 combines with J gene TRBJ1-1; D gene uncertain. The V end lost 6 bases, the J end lost 1 base, and 10 bases lay between the germline ends. CDR1 and CDR2 from the germline V gene are SGHNT and YYREEE (reference sequence). The CDR3 has 13 amino acids. CDR3 residues: CASNFDRNTEAFF. The CDR3 DNA sequence: TGTGCCAGCAACTTCGATAGGAACACTGAAGCTTTCTTT.